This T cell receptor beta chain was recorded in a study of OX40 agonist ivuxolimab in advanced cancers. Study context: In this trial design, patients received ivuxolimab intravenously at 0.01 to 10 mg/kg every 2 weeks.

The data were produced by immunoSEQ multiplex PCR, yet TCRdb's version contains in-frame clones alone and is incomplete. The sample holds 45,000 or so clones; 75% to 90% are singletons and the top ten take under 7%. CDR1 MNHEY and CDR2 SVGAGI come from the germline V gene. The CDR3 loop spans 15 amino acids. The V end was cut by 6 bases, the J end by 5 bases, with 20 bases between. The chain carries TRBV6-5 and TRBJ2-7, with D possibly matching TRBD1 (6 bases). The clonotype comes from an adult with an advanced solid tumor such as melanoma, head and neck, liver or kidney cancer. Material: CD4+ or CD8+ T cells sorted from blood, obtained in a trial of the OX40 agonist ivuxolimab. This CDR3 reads CASSSNLGAVDEQYF. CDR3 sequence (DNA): TGTGCCAGCAGCTCTAATCTGGGGGCAGTCGACGAGCAGTACTTC.